This T cell receptor beta chain was documented in a study of CD8+ T cells in alopecia areata. Study-level information: Severity was scored as percentage of affected scalp area in treated patients. Study-wide findings and caveats: Administration of tofacitinib significantly diminished scalp clonality and expanded CD8+ clones within the top 100. Tofacitinib did not eliminate many expanded lesional clones from scalp or blood.

Extracted RNA was reverse transcribed into cDNA, the sequencing template. Some clones are missing from TCRdb's copy, which holds only in-frame ones; the method was immunoSEQ multiplex PCR. This table holds about 250,000 clones, roughly 63% found once. Treatment denoted: oral pan-JAK inhibitor, 5-10 mg twice daily. A word on this clone: Antigen specificity is unknown.

The CDR3 contains 12 residues. The V gene lost 4 bases and the J gene lost 4 bases, with 11 bases spanning the gap. The germline gives CDR1 GTSNPN, CDR2 SVGIG (reference sequence). The sequence derives from a human donor with alopecia areata. Specimen: CD4+ T cells sorted from blood, collected between weeks 51 and 52, from a patient treated with tofacitinib. The chain is built from TRBV30 and TRBJ2-7; D gene uncertain. The CDR3 region is CAWTKQLYEQYF. DNA for the CDR3: TGTGCCTGGACCAAACAGCTATACGAGCAGTACTTC. The whole variable domain, remainder taken from reference TRBV30 and TRBJ2-7, is SQTIHQWPATLVQPVGSPLSLECTVEGTSNPNLYWYRQAAGRGLQLLFYSVGIGQISSEVPQNLSASRPQDRQFILSSKKLLLSDSGFYLCAWTKQLYEQYFGPGTRLTVT.